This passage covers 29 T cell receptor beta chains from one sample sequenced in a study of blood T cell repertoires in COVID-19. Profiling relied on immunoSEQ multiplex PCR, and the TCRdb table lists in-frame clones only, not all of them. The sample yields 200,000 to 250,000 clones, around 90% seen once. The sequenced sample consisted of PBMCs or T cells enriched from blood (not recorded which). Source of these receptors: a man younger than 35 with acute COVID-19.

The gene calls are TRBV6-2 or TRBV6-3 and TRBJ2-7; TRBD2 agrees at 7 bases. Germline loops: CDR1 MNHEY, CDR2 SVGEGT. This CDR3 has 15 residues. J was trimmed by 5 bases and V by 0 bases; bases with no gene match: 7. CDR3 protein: CASSYSGEGLDEQYF. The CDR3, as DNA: TGTGCCAGCAGTTACTCGGGGGAGGGCCTCGACGAGCAGTACTTC.

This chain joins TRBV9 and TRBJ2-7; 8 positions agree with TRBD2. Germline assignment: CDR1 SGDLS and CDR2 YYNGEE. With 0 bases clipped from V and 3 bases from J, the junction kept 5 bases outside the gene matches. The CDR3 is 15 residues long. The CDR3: CASSVVGGEHYEQYF. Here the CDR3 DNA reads TGTGCCAGCAGCGTAGTCGGGGGGGAACACTACGAGCAGTACTTC.

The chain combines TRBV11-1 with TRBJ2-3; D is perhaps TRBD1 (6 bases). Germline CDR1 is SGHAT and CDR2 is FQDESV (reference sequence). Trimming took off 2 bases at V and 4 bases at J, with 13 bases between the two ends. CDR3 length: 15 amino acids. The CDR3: CASSLITGKADTQYF. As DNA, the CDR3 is TGTGCCAGCAGCTTAATAACAGGGAAGGCAGATACGCAGTATTTT.

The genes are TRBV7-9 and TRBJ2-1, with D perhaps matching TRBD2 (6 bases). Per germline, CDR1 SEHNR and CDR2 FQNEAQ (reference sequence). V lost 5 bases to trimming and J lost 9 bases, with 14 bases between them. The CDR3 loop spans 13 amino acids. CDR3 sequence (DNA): TGTGCCAGCAGCCCCAAACTAGCTACTGAGCAGTTCTTC. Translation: CASSPKLATEQFF.

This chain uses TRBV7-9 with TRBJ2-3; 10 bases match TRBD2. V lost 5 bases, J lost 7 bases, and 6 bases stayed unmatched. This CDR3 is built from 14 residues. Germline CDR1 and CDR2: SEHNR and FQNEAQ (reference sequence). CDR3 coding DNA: TGTGCCAGCAGCCCCGGGACTAGCGTTAATACGCAGTATTTT. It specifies CASSPGTSVNTQYF.

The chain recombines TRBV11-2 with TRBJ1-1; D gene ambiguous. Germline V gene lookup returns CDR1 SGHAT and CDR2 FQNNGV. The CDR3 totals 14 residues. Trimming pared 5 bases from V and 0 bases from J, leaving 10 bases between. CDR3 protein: CASSPEGMNTEAFF. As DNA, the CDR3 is TGTGCCAGCAGCCCAGAGGGAATGAACACTGAAGCTTTCTTT.

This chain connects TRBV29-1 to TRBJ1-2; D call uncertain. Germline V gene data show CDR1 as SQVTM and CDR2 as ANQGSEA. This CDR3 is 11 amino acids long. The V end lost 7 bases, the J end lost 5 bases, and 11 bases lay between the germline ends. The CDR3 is CSAPTPYGYTF. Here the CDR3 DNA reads TGCAGCGCACCTACCCCATATGGCTACACCTTC.

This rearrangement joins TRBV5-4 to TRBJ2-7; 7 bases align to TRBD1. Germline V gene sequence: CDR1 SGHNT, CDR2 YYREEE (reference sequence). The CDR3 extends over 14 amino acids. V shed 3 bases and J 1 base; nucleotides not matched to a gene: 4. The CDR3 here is CASSYRQGSYEQYF. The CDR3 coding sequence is TGTGCCAGCAGCTATCGACAGGGATCCTACGAGCAGTACTTC. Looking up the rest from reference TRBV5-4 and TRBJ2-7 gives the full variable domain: ETGVTQSPTHLIKTRGQQVTLRCSSQSGHNTVSWYQQALGQGPQFIFQYYREEENGRGNFPPRFSGLQFPNYSSELNVNALELDDSALYLCASSYRQGSYEQYFGPGTRLTVT.

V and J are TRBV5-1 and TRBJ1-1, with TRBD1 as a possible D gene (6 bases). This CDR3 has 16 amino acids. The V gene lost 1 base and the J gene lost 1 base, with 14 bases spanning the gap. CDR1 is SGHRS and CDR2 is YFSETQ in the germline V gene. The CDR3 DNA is TGCGCCAGCAGCTTGTCGGTGGGGGCCCCGAACACTGAAGCTTTCTTT. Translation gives CASSLSVGAPNTEAFF.

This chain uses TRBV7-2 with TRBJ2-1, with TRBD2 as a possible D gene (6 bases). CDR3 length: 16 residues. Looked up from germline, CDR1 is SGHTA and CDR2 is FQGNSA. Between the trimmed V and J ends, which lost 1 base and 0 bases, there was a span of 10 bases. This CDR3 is CASSLGRATSYNEQFF. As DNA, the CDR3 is TGTGCCAGCAGCTTAGGGAGGGCCACCTCCTACAATGAGCAGTTCTTC.

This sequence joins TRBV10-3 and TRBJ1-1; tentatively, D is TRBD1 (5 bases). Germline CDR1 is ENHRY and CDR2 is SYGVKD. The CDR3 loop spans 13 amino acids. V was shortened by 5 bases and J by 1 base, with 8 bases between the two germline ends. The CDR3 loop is CAISNTGNTEAFF. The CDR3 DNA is TGTGCCATCAGTAACACAGGGAACACTGAAGCTTTCTTT.

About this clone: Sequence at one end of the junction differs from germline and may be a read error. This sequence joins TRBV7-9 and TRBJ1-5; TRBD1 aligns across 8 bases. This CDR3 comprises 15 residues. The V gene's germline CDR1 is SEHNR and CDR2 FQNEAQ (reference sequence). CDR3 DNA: TGTGCCAGCACCTTAGGACAGGGTGGCAATCAGCCCCAGCATTTT. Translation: CASTLGQGGNQPQHF.

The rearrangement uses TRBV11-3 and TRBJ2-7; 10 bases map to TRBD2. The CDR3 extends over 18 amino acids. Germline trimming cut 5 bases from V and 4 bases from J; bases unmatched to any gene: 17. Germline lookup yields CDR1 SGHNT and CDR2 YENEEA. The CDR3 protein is CASSIAPRRAGGWYEQYF. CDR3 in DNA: TGTGCCAGCAGCATCGCCCCCCGGCGAGCGGGAGGGTGGTACGAGCAGTACTTC.

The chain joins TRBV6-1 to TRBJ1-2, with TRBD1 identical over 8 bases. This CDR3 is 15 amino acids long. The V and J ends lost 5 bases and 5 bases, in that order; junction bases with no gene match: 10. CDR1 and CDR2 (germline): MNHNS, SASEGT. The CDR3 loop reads CASSLRTGRIYGYTF. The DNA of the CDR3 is TGTGCCAGCAGTTTAAGGACAGGGAGGATTTATGGCTACACCTTC.

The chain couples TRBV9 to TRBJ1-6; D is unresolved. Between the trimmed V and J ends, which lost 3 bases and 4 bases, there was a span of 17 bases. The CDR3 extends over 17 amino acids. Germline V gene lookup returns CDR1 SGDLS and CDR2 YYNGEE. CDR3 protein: CASSGSDEGQYNSPLHF. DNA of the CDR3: TGTGCCAGCAGCGGAAGCGATGAGGGCCAATATAATTCACCCCTCCACTTT.

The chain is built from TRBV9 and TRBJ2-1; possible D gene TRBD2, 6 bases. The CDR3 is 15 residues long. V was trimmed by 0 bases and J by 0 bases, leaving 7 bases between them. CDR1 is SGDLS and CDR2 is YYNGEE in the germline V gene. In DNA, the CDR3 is TGTGCCAGCAGCGTAGACGGGGGCTCCTACAATGAGCAGTTCTTC. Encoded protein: CASSVDGGSYNEQFF.

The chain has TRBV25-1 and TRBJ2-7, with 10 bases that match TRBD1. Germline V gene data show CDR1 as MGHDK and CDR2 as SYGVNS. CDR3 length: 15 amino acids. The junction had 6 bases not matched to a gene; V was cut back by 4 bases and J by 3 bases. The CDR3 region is CASSVPDRGGYEQYF. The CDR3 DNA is TGTGCCAGCAGTGTCCCGGACAGGGGGGGCTACGAGCAGTACTTC.

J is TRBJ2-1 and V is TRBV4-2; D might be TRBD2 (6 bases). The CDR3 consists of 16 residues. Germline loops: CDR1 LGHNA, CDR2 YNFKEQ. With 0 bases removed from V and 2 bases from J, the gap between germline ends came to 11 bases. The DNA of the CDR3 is TGTGCCAGCAGCCAAGAAGGCGGGGAAGCCTACAATGAGCAGTTCTTC. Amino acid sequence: CASSQEGGEAYNEQFF.

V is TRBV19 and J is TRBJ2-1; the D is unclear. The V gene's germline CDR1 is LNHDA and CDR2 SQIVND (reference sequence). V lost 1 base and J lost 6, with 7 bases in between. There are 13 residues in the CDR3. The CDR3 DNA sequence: TGTGCCAGTAGTATAGTTAGTCTCAATGAGCAGTTCTTC. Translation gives CASSIVSLNEQFF.

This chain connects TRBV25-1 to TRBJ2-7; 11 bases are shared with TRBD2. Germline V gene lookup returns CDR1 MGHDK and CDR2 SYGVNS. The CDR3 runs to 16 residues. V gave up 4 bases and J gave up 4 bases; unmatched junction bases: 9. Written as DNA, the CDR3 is TGTGCCAGCAGTGGCCCGGTAGCGGGAGGGGGATACGAGCAGTACTTC. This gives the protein CASSGPVAGGGYEQYF.

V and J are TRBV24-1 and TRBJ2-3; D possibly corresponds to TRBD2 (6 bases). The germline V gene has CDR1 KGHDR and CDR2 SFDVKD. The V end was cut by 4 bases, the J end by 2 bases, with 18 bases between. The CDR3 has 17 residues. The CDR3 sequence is CATSDPALADNTDTQYF. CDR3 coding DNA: TGTGCCACCAGTGACCCCGCACTAGCAGATAACACAGATACGCAGTATTTT.

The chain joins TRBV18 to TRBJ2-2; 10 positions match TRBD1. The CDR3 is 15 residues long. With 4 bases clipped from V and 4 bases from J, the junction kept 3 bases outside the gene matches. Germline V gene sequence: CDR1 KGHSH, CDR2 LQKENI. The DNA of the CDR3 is TGTGCCAGCTCACTGGGACAGGGGAGCACCGGGGAGCTGTTTTTT. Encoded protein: CASSLGQGSTGELFF. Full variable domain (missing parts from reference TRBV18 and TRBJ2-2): NAGVMQNPRHLVRRRGQEARLRCSPMKGHSHVYWYRQLPEEGLKFMVYLQKENIIDESGMPKERFSAEFPKEGPSILRIQQVVRGDSAAYFCASSLGQGSTGELFFGEGSRLTVL.

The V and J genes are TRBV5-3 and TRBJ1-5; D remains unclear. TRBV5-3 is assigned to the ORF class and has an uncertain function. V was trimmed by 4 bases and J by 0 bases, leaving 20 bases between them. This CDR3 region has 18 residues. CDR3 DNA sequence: TGTGCCAGAAGCCCTACGAATCGACGGGGTTATAGCAATCAGCCCCAGCATTTT. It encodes CARSPTNRRGYSNQPQHF.

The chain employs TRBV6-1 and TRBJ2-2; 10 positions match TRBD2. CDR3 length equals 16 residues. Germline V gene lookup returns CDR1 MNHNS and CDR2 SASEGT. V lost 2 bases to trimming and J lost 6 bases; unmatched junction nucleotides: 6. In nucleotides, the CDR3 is TGTGCCAGCAGTGAATCGCTAGCGGGAGTGGCCGGGGAGCTGTTTTTT. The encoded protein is CASSESLAGVAGELFF.

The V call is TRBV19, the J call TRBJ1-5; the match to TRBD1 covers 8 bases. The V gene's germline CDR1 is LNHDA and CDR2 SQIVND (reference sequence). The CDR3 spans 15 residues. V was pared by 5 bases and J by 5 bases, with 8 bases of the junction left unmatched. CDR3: CASSPPGGWDQPQHF. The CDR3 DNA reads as TGTGCCAGTAGTCCGCCAGGGGGCTGGGATCAGCCCCAGCATTTT.

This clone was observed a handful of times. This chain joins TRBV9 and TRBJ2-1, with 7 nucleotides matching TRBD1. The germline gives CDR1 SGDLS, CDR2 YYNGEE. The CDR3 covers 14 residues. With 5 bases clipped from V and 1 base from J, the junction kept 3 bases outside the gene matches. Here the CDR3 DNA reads TGTGCCAGCAGTGAGACAGGGTCCTACAATGAGCAGTTCTTC. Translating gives CASSETGSYNEQFF.

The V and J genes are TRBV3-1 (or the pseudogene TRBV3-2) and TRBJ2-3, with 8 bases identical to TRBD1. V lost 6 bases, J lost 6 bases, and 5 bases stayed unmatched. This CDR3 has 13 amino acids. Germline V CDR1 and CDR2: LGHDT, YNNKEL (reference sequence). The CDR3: CASRADRVDTQYF. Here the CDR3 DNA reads TGTGCCAGCAGGGCGGACAGGGTGGATACGCAGTATTTT.

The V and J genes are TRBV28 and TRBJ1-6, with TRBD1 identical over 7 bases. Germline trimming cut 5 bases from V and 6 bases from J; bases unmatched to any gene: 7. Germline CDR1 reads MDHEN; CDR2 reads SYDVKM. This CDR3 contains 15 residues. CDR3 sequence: CASSRTQGGNSPLHF. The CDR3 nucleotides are TGTGCCAGCAGTCGGACTCAGGGGGGTAATTCACCCCTCCACTTT.

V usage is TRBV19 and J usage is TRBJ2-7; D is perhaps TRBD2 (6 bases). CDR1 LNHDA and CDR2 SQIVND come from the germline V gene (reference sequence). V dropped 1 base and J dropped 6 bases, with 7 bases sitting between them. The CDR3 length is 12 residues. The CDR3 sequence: CASSIGGIEQYF. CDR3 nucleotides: TGTGCCAGTAGTATAGGCGGGATCGAGCAGTACTTC.